One sample yielded the 21 T cell receptor beta chains listed below, sequenced in a study of T-cell reconstitution after alpha-beta-depleted transplantation in children. Unique molecular identifiers were used in preparing the TCRbeta library. TCRdb re-called the PCR reads through MiXCR, storing one row per CDR3 protein. The repertoire has 200,000 to 250,000 distinct CDR3 sequences, under 8.5% of them found once; the top ten carry about a third. The sample consisted of PBMCs, mostly from graft donor cells, taken 360 days after TCRalphabeta/CD19-depleted stem cell transplant. These receptors all stem from a male patient aged 2 to 10 who had a stem cell transplant for acute myeloid leukemia, so the T cells may come from the graft donor.

The chain carries TRBV7-9 and TRBJ2-7, with TRBD1 matching 8 bases. V shed 8 bases, J shed 2 bases, and the junction held 2 bases outside the gene matches. The germline CDR1 and CDR2 sequences are SEHNR and FQNEAQ (reference sequence). The CDR3 spans 12 residues. The CDR3 nucleotides read TGTGCCAGCGGACAGGGACCCTACGAGCAGTACGTC. Its translation is CASGQGPYEQYV.

This clonotype has ten or more counts. The CDR3 coding sequence is TGTGCCATCAGTGAGTCATATGGCTATGGCTACACCTTC. It yields the protein CAISESYGYGYTF. The V call is TRBV10-3, the J call TRBJ1-2, with D unclear. The V end was cut by 0 bases, the J end by 4 bases, with 6 bases between. The CDR3 has 13 residues. Germline V CDR1 and CDR2: ENHRY, SYGVKD.

The chain is built from TRBV6-5 and TRBJ2-1; the match to TRBD2 covers 10 bases. V lost 0 bases and J lost 10; bases outside the gene matches: 12. The CDR3 is 17 amino acids. The germline V gene encodes CDR1 MNHEY and CDR2 SVGAGI. CDR3 protein: CASSYSADQLAGDEQFF. The CDR3 bases are TGTGCCAGCAGTTACTCGGCCGACCAGCTAGCGGGAGACGAGCAGTTCTTC.

This clonotype was counted many times. This chain joins TRBV7-3 and TRBJ2-7; tentatively, D is TRBD1 or TRBD2 (5 bases each). CDR1 is SGHTA, CDR2 FQGTGA, per germline. This CDR3 is 13 amino acids long. Trimming removed 2 bases at V and 6 bases at J, with 11 bases between. As DNA, the CDR3 is TGTGCCAGCAGCTTATTAGGGGCGGGCGAGCAGTACTTC. Its protein is CASSLLGAGEQYF.

On this clonotype itself: This may arise from a read error, as a much more abundant clone is one base away. This sequence joins TRBV7-2 and TRBJ2-1, with 9 bases aligning to TRBD1. The CDR3 runs to 15 residues. V shed 8 bases and J 8 bases; nucleotides not matched to a gene: 13. The germline V gene has CDR1 SGHTA and CDR2 FQGNSA. The CDR3 loop reads CASRPGTGSKYEQFF. CDR3 nucleotide sequence: TGTGCCAGCCGCCCCGGGACAGGGTCCAAATATGAGCAGTTCTTC. Filled out from reference TRBV7-2 and TRBJ2-1, the complete variable domain reads GAGVSQSPSNKVTEKGKDVELRCDPISGHTALYWYRQSLGQGLEFLIYFQGNSAPDKSGLPSDRFSAERTGGSVSTLTIQRTQQEDSAVYLCASRPGTGSKYEQFFGPGTRLTVL.

This clonotype showed up many times. J is TRBJ2-7 and V is TRBV6-2 or TRBV6-3; 7 bases fit TRBD2. The CDR3 loop spans 14 amino acids. After removal of 6 bases from V and 3 bases from J, the junction contained 8 bases not matched to a gene. Germline V lookup: CDR1 MNHEY, CDR2 SVGEGT. This chain's CDR3 is CASRPSGLLYEQYF. The CDR3, as DNA: TGTGCCAGCAGACCTAGCGGATTACTCTACGAGCAGTACTTC.

The gene calls are TRBV20-1 and TRBJ2-5; D gene uncertain. The CDR3 is 13 amino acids. CDR1 and CDR2 (germline): DFQATT, SNEGSKA (reference sequence). The V end lost 0 bases, the J end lost 5 bases, and 10 bases lay between the germline ends. Here the CDR3 DNA reads TGCAGTGCTAGAGATACCGACGGGGAGACCCAGTACTTC. Amino acid sequence: CSARDTDGETQYF.

The J gene is TRBJ2-5, the V gene TRBV5-1, with TRBD1 identical over 7 bases. V shed 0 bases, J shed 4 bases, and the junction held 3 bases outside the gene matches. Germline V gene data show CDR1 as SGHRS and CDR2 as YFSETQ. The CDR3 runs 14 residues. The CDR3 region is CASSLVRTGETQYF. In DNA form, the CDR3 reads TGCGCCAGCAGCTTGGTCCGGACAGGAGAGACCCAGTACTTC.

V gene TRBV4-1 combines with J gene TRBJ1-4; TRBD1 matches 9 bases. Germline assignment: CDR1 MGHRA and CDR2 YSYEKL. This CDR3 has 16 residues. Losses at the gene ends were 1 base for V and 5 bases for J; bases not matched to a gene: 5. The chain's CDR3 is CASSQVPGTGNEKLFF. DNA for the CDR3: TGCGCCAGCAGCCAAGTTCCCGGGACAGGGAATGAAAAACTGTTTTTT.

This clonotype was picked up many times. This chain joins TRBV12-3 or TRBV12-4 and TRBJ2-2; D uncertain. CDR3 length: 13 residues. Trimming stripped 7 bases from V and 4 bases from J, with 10 bases between. CDR3 sequence: CASNSRVTGELFF. The CDR3 nucleotides read TGTGCCAGCAACTCAAGGGTCACCGGGGAGCTGTTTTTT.

This clonotype was counted between two and nine times. The rearrangement links TRBV12-3 or TRBV12-4 to TRBJ2-2, with D maybe TRBD1 (6 bases). Trimming took off 5 bases at V and 0 bases at J, with 10 bases between the two ends. The CDR3 spans 15 residues. For the CDR3, the DNA is TGTGCCAGCAGTACCGGGACACCGAACACCGGGGAGCTGTTTTTT. Amino acids: CASSTGTPNTGELFF.

This clonotype has a count of ten or more. The V gene is TRBV27, the J gene TRBJ1-3, with 8 bases matching TRBD1. Germline CDR1 is MNHEY and CDR2 is SMNVEV (reference sequence). This CDR3 contains 17 residues. The junction had 11 bases not matched to a gene; V was cut back by 4 bases and J by 3 bases. The CDR3 coding sequence is TGTGCCAGCAGTTCCTACCCCGCTGGACAGGGTGGAAACACCATATATTTT. This translates into CASSSYPAGQGGNTIYF.

This clonotype was seen a handful of times. The chain carries TRBV25-1 and TRBJ2-1; 8 bases fit TRBD2. V lost 4 bases, J lost 9 bases, and 8 bases stayed unmatched. The CDR3 spans 14 residues. Germline V gene lookup returns CDR1 MGHDK and CDR2 SYGVNS. In DNA, the CDR3 is TGTGCCAGCAGTGCGTCGGGACTAGTCGTTGAGCAGTTCTTC. Translated: CASSASGLVVEQFF.

Only a few counts were recorded for this clonotype. The V call is TRBV12-3 or TRBV12-4, the J call TRBJ2-1, with a possible D match to TRBD2 (7 bases). Trimming cost V 3 bases and J 0 bases, with 15 bases left between them. This CDR3 contains 17 residues. The CDR3 region has the DNA TGTGCCAGCAGTTTGGAGGGGGGGGGGCCCTCCTACAATGAGCAGTTCTTC. This sequence encodes CASSLEGGGPSYNEQFF.

This clonotype appeared many times. V and J are TRBV4-1 and TRBJ2-1; a weak D match, TRBD1 (5 bases). The germline gives CDR1 MGHRA, CDR2 YSYEKL. The V end lost 6 bases, the J end lost 6 bases, and 12 bases lay between the germline ends. The CDR3 has 13 residues. The CDR3 is CASSRVRGNEQFF. For the CDR3, the DNA is TGCGCCAGCAGTCGGGTAAGGGGCAATGAGCAGTTCTTC.

The table lists this clonotype with a few counts. This chain joins TRBV12-3 or TRBV12-4 and TRBJ2-5, with D unresolved. The CDR3 runs 11 residues. The V end was cut by 6 bases, the J end by 3 bases, with 5 bases between. CDR3 bases: TGTGCCAGCAGACTTGAAGAGACCCAGTACTTC. Translation: CASRLEETQYF.

This clonotype was observed a handful of times. The chain joins TRBV29-1 to TRBJ1-4; D gene ambiguous. The CDR3 totals 13 residues. The V and J ends lost 2 bases and 7 bases respectively, with 11 bases between them. CDR1 is SQVTM and CDR2 is ANQGSEA in the germline V gene. CDR3 residues: CSVESGGSEKLFF. The CDR3 bases are TGCAGCGTTGAAAGTGGAGGGAGTGAAAAACTGTTTTTT. Based on the CDR3 plus reference TRBV29-1 and TRBJ1-4, the full variable domain is SAVISQKPSRDICQRGTSLTIQCQVDSQVTMMFWYRQQPGQSLTLIATANQGSEATYESGFVIDKFPISRPNLTFSTLTVSNMSPEDSSIYLCSVESGGSEKLFFGSGTQLSVL.

The genes are TRBV5-1 and TRBJ1-2; D unresolved. This CDR3 region has 12 residues. The germline V gene encodes CDR1 SGHRS and CDR2 YFSETQ. V shed 4 bases and J shed 8 bases, with 12 bases lying between them. CDR3 in DNA: TGCGCCAGCAGCATAAGTCCGGGGGGCTACACCTTC. Amino acid sequence: CASSISPGGYTF.

This clonotype occurred many times. This chain connects TRBV7-8 to TRBJ2-3; 10 nucleotides align to TRBD2. The CDR3 is 16 residues long. J was trimmed by 3 bases and V by 2 bases; bases with no gene match: 5. Germline-derived CDR1 and CDR2 are SGHVS and FQNEAQ. The CDR3 coding sequence is TGTGCCAGCAGCTTACGTCTAGCGGGGGCAACAGATACGCAGTATTTT. Its protein is CASSLRLAGATDTQYF.

This chain joins TRBV20-1 and TRBJ2-1; 8 positions agree with TRBD2. The CDR3 covers 15 residues. The germline V gene encodes CDR1 DFQATT and CDR2 SNEGSKA (reference sequence). V lost 3 bases and J lost 3; bases outside the gene matches: 7. The CDR3, as DNA: TGCAGTGCTAGTGGAGCGGGAGTGGGCTACAATGAGCAGTTCTTC. This gives the protein CSASGAGVGYNEQFF.

The chain links TRBV6-1 to TRBJ2-3; TRBD2 matches 10 bases. Unmatched junction bases numbered 5, after V lost 9 bases and J lost 2 bases. The CDR3 runs 14 residues. Germline V CDR1 and CDR2: MNHNS, SASEGT. This chain's CDR3 is CASIAGGPTDTQYF. The CDR3 DNA reads as TGTGCCAGTATAGCGGGGGGCCCCACAGATACGCAGTATTTT.